These 17 T cell receptor beta chains share one sample of origin, sequenced in a study of PD-1 blockade in classical Hodgkin lymphoma. TCRdb's table, derived via immunoSEQ multiplex PCR, lists solely in-frame clones and lacks some. The sample lists roughly 70,000 clones; about 94% were seen once. Sample time point: newly diagnosed, previously untreated cHL patient sample. The sample consisted of peripheral blood mononuclear cells (PBMCs). These receptors came from a human donor with classical Hodgkin lymphoma.

J is TRBJ1-2 and V is TRBV6-5; D not resolved. Germline-derived CDR1 and CDR2 are MNHEY and SVGAGI. Trimming took off 5 bases at V and 2 bases at J, with 9 bases between the two ends. The CDR3 is 13 amino acids. CDR3 sequence: CASSTGRNYGYTF. CDR3 in DNA: TGTGCCAGCAGTACCGGACGAAACTATGGCTACACCTTC.

This chain joins TRBV19 and TRBJ1-4; D is possibly TRBD1 (6 bases). Deletions cut 11 bases from V and 7 bases from J, with 17 bases between. The CDR3 has 13 residues. The germline V gene has CDR1 LNHDA and CDR2 SQIVND (reference sequence). CDR3 amino acids: CAVNRAPGEKLFF. As DNA, the CDR3 is TGTGCCGTTAACAGGGCCCCGGGTGAAAAACTGTTTTTT.

The chain links TRBV25-1 to TRBJ2-3, with 12 bases aligning to TRBD2. The V gene's germline CDR1 is MGHDK and CDR2 SYGVNS. The V gene end was trimmed by 10 bases and the J gene end by 8 bases; junction bases not matched to a gene: 13. CDR3 length: 15 amino acids. CDR3 in amino acids: CATRGTLAGGGTQYF. DNA of the CDR3: TGTGCCACCCGGGGGACACTAGCGGGAGGCGGTACGCAGTATTTT. Variable domain in full (rest from reference TRBV25-1 and TRBJ2-3): EADIYQTPRYLVIGTGKKITLECSQTMGHDKMYWYQQDPGMELHLIHYSYGVNSTEKGDLSSESTVSRIRTEHFPLTLESARPSHTSQYLCATRGTLAGGGTQYFGPGTRLTVL.

The rearrangement joins TRBV6-5 to TRBJ1-5; perhaps TRBD1 as D (5 bases). Germline V gives CDR1 MNHEY, CDR2 SVGAGI. Trimming left V 5 bases short and J 5 bases short, with 13 bases between. This CDR3 comprises 14 residues. CDR3 sequence: CASSLLRDDQPQHF. CDR3 bases: TGTGCCAGCAGTCTTCTCCGGGACGATCAGCCCCAGCATTTT.

V and J are TRBV29-1 and TRBJ2-5; 8 nucleotides agree with TRBD1. V dropped 7 bases and J dropped 1; count of bases not matched to a gene: 5. The CDR3 spans 13 residues. Germline values: CDR1 SQVTM, CDR2 ANQGSEA. CDR3 region: CSADRGIQETQYF. CDR3 DNA sequence: TGCAGCGCCGACAGGGGTATCCAAGAGACCCAGTACTTC.

This chain links TRBV11-1 with TRBJ1-2; a possible D gene is TRBD1 (5 bases). The ends were cut back, 5 bases at V and 4 bases at J, with 11 bases in the middle. This CDR3 comprises 13 residues. CDR1 and CDR2 (germline): SGHAT, FQDESV (reference sequence). This CDR3 reads CASSEPGFYGYTF. The CDR3 DNA reads as TGTGCCAGCAGCGAACCAGGGTTCTATGGCTACACCTTC.

The genes are TRBV4-3 and TRBJ2-1; D ambiguous. Germline values: CDR1 LGHNA, CDR2 YSLEER. The CDR3 extends over 13 amino acids. Trimming left V 1 base short and J 9 bases short, with 10 bases between. The CDR3 DNA reads as TGCGCCAGCAGCCAAGCTCTGATATTTGAGCAGTTCTTC. It encodes CASSQALIFEQFF.

The rearrangement joins TRBV7-2 to TRBJ2-5; D is perhaps TRBD2 (6 bases). Trimming cost V 5 bases and J 3 bases, with 16 bases left between them. Germline V gene lookup returns CDR1 SGHTA and CDR2 FQGNSA. This CDR3 is 15 amino acids long. In DNA form, the CDR3 reads TGTGCCAGCAGCCAAGCGGGCCGGAGGGAAGAGACCCAGTACTTC. Translation: CASSQAGRREETQYF.

V is TRBV2 and J is TRBJ2-5; D ambiguous. Trimming shortened V by 7 bases and J by 0 bases, and 6 bases separated the two germline ends. There are 12 residues in the CDR3. Per the germline V gene, CDR1 is SNHLY and CDR2 is FYNNEI. CDR3 region: CASKDYQETQYF. DNA for the CDR3: TGTGCCAGCAAAGACTACCAAGAGACCCAGTACTTC.

The rearrangement links TRBV27 to TRBJ1-5; a weak D match, TRBD1 (6 bases). Trimming removed 2 bases at V and 2 bases at J, with 10 bases between. The CDR3 is 15 residues long. Germline lookup yields CDR1 MNHEY and CDR2 SMNVEV (reference sequence). The CDR3 DNA reads TGTGCCAGCAGTTTAATAGGGGGTGGCAATCAGCCCCAGCATTTT. Protein product: CASSLIGGGNQPQHF.

The chain carries TRBV28 and TRBJ2-3; D perhaps matches TRBD1 (5 bases). Trimming shortened V by 6 bases and J by 4 bases, and 14 bases separated the two germline ends. This CDR3 contains 14 residues. Germline values: CDR1 MDHEN, CDR2 SYDVKM. DNA of the CDR3: TGTGCCAGCAGCTCAATGACAGTTCCAGATACGCAGTATTTT. Its translation is CASSSMTVPDTQYF.

The J gene is TRBJ1-2, the V gene TRBV6-6; unclear D gene. CDR1 is MNHNY, CDR2 SVGAGI, per germline (reference sequence). V was shortened by 5 bases and J by 8 bases, with 12 bases between the two germline ends. CDR3 length: 12 residues. CDR3 nucleotides: TGTGCCAGCAGTCGTTCGGAGGGCGGCTACACCTTC. Translating gives CASSRSEGGYTF.

This clone was picked up a small number of times. The chain links TRBV12-2 to TRBJ2-7. TRBV12-2 is marked as a pseudogene. The CDR3 contains 14 residues. CDR3 in DNA: TGTGCAAGTCGCCCCCAGGAGGGGGCCTACGAGCAGTACTTC. It specifies CASRPQEGAYEQYF.

The chain recombines TRBV10-3 with TRBJ1-4; 7 nucleotides agree with TRBD1. With 4 bases clipped from V and 8 bases from J, the junction kept 4 bases outside the gene matches. The CDR3 runs 13 residues. Germline CDR1 ENHRY, CDR2 SYGVKD. CDR3 DNA: TGTGCCATCAGTGCTCGGGACAGAGAAAAACTGTTTTTT. Translated: CAISARDREKLFF.

V and J are TRBV28 and TRBJ1-1; no clear D gene. V was pared by 6 bases and J by 1 base, with 12 bases between. Germline V gene lookup returns CDR1 MDHEN and CDR2 SYDVKM. CDR3 length equals 14 residues. The DNA for the CDR3 is TGTGCCAGCAGAGGATTGGAGTGGAACACTGAAGCTTTCTTT. Translated: CASRGLEWNTEAFF.

V and J are TRBV28 and TRBJ2-3, with TRBD1 matching over 8 bases. The V segment lost 7 bases and the J segment 4 bases; nucleotides outside the gene matches: 13. CDR3 length: 16 residues. Germline loops: CDR1 MDHEN, CDR2 SYDVKM. The CDR3 spells CASTFPGQEVADTQYF. The CDR3 DNA is TGTGCCAGCACTTTCCCGGGACAGGAGGTGGCAGATACGCAGTATTTT.

The count of this clone is one. This rearrangement joins TRBV18 to TRBJ1-5, with D tentatively TRBD1 (6 bases). Germline CDR1 KGHSH, CDR2 LQKENI. There are 13 residues in the CDR3. V lost 8 bases and J lost 3, with 11 bases in between. CDR3 sequence: CASKDSLNQPQHF. The CDR3 nucleotides read TGTGCCAGCAAGGACAGCCTCAATCAGCCCCAGCATTTT.